This T cell receptor beta chain was sequenced in a study of T-cell memory formation after mild COVID-19 (dated by TCRdb to the early 2020s). In terms of the full investigation: Most TCR sequence clusters were specific to one of the two donors. Two young, previously healthy adult volunteers made up the cohort, one male and one female. In two donors, T-cell clones that expanded and contracted after mild COVID-19 were tracked by sequencing TCRalpha and TCRbeta repertoires over time. Broader findings and caveats from the paper: SARS-CoV-2 specificity of the second-wave clones peaking on day 37 was not confirmed. Balanced CD4/CD8 phenotypes were observed for clones contracting from day 15 to 85, whereas a bias towards CD4+ was observed for a second wave of clones expanding from day 15 to 37. The detection of some responding clones in pre-infection memory suggests that pre-existing cross-reactive memory T cells joined the SARS-CoV-2 response. Contracting CD4+ clones appeared mostly in the CM and EM memory subsets, whereas CD8+ clones were enriched in EMRA. Only a couple of mild cases were covered in the study, and larger cohorts including severe cases with pre-infection samples were considered necessary.

Turning to this clonotype: Its cognate antigen has yet to be identified. Base qualities are not provided; no much larger clone lies one nucleotide away.

The reads were generated on an Illumina NovaSeq 6000. cDNA libraries for TCRalpha and TCRbeta were prepared by 5'RACE using constant-segment primers, with sample barcodes and unique molecular identifiers added. RNA was extracted from every sample with Trizol reagent. Libraries were amplified in two PCR steps, with a second sample barcode and Illumina TruSeq adapters added in the second step. Sequencing of the libraries was done on an Illumina NovaSeq, producing 2 x 150 bp paired-end reads. On the authors' methods: With migec v1.2.7, reads were demultiplexed and then collapsed into UMI-guided consensus sequences. Using mixcr v2.1.11, the UMI consensuses were aligned to TRA and TRB V and J templates and assembled into clonotypes. A clonotype was counted as expanded or contracted only if both edgeR and NoisET called the change significant, with noise models trained on biological replicates. For edgeR calls, the cutoffs were a false discovery rate-adjusted p below 0.01 and a log2 fold-change threshold of 1. As an exploratory analysis of dynamics, max-normalized trajectories of the 1000 most abundant clonotypes were examined by PCA with hierarchical clustering. Each responding clone was given a CD4 or CD8 phenotype based on the CD4+ and CD8+ repertoires, which had been sequenced separately. Through fastp at Q25 and MiXCR, TCRdb rebuilt clones from the public reads, retaining in-frame beta chains. Here each entry gathers all rows of one CDR3 protein and keeps the most common genes and DNA. These V and J calls rely on TCRdb rather than the paper's analysis. Recorded for this sample are a few hundred thousand distinct CDR3 sequences; 20% to 25% of them occurred a single time. Around 8.7% of the sample is in the top ten clones.

Taken from cysteine to phenylalanine, the CDR3 has 16 residues. Of the read, only the CDR3 DNA is kept; its 48 bases are in frame from base 1. V is reduced by 4 bases and J by 5 bases, leaving a spacing of 20 bases between them. The CDR1 and CDR2 encoded by the germline V gene are SGHDN and FVKESK. PBMCs were isolated by Ficoll-Paque density gradient centrifugation. Here the chain combines TRBV14 and TRBJ2-5; the D gene is not confidently resolved. The sequenced material came from PBMCs or a T cell subset sorted from them (not recorded which). The receptor was derived from an adult woman who had mild COVID-19 (a few samples of this study predate the infection). The sample titles of this study are shuffled in the database, so cell type and time point are left out; the donor was told from shared clones. CDR3 sequence: CASSLHSGPLGETQYF. The nucleotide sequence reads TGTGCCAGCAGCCTCCATTCAGGTCCCCTGGGGGAGACCCAGTACTTC.